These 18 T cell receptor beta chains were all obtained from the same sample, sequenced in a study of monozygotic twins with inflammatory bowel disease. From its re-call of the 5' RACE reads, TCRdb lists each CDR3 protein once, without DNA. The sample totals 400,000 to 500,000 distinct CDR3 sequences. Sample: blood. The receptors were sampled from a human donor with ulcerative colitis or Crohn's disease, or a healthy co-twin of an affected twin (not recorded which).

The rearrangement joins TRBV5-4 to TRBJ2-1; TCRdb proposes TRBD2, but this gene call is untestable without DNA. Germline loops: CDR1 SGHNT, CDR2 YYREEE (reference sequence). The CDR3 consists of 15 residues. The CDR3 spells CASSPASATYNEQFF.

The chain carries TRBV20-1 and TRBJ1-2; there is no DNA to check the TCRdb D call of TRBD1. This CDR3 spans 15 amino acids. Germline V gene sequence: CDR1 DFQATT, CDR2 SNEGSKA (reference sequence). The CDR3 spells CSARVGTALLYGYTF.

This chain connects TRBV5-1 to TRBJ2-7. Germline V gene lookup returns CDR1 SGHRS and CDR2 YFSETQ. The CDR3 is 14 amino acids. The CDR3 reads CASSLGPGTNEQYF.

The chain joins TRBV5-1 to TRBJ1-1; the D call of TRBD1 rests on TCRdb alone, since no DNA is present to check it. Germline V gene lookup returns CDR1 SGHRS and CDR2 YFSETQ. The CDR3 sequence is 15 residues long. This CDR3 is CASSSRTGQNTEAFF.

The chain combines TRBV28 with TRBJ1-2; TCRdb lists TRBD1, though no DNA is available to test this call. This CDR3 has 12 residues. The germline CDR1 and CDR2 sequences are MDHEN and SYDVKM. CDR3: CASSLITDRPNF.

CDR3 amino acids: CASSYRDLKTQYF. This rearrangement joins TRBV7-2 to TRBJ2-5. The CDR3 has 13 residues. The germline CDR1 and CDR2 sequences are SGHTA and FQGNSA.

The CDR3 region is CASSLNRGNSYNEQFF. The chain uses TRBV5-5 and TRBJ2-1; TCRdb designates TRBD1, a call that cannot be tested without DNA. Germline V gene data show CDR1 as SGHKS and CDR2 as YYEKEE (reference sequence). CDR3 size: 16 residues.

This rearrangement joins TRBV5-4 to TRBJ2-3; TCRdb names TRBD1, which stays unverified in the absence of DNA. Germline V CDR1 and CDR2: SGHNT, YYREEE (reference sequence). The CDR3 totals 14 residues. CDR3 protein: CASSFVSSPGTQYF.

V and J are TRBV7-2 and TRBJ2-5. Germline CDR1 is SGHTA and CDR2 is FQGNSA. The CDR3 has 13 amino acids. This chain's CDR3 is CASSFSHQETQYF.

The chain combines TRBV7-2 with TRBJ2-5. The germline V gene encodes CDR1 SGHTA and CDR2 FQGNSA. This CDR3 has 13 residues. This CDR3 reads CASSQMREETQYF.

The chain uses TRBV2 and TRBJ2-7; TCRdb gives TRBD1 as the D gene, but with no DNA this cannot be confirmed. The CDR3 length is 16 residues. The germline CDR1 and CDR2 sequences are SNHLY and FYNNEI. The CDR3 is CASANFEGQAAYEQYF.

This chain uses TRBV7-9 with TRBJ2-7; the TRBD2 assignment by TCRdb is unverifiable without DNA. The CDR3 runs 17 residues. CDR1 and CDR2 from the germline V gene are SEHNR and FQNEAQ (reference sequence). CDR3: CASSLRAGLGASTSMYF.

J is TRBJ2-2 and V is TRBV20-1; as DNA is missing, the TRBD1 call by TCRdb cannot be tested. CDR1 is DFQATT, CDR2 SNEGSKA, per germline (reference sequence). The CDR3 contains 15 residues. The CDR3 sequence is CSARFPGVSTGELFF.

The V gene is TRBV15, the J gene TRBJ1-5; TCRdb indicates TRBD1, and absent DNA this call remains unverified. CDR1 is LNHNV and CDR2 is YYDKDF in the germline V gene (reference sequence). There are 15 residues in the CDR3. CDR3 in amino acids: CATSREQARRQPQHF.

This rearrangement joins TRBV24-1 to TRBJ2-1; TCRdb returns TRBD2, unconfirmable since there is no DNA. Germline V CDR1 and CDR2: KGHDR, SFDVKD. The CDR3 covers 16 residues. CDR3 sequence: CATSDSGLAGAPEQFF.

The CDR3 sequence is CASSPKGRGENQPQHF. The chain employs TRBV18 and TRBJ1-5; TCRdb's D call of TRBD1 is untestable without DNA. The germline gives CDR1 KGHSH, CDR2 LQKENI. This CDR3 has 16 residues.

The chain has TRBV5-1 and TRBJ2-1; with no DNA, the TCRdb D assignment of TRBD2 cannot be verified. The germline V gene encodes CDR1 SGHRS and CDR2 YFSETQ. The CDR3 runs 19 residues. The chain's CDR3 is CASSLGLAGGLNSYNEQFF.

This CDR3 is CSALAAETQYF. The chain links TRBV29-1 to TRBJ2-5. Germline V gene data show CDR1 as SQVTM and CDR2 as ANQGSEA. The CDR3 runs 11 residues.